The TCR beta chain under discussion was sequenced for a study of blood T cells in healthy people across ages. Study findings and constraints: As naive T cell percentage varied, TCR beta diversity correlated strongly with it.

CDR3 size: 17 residues. Deletions cut 2 bases from V and 0 bases from J, with 11 bases between. Germline assignment: CDR1 ENHRY and CDR2 SYGVKD. This clonotype is a singleton in its sample. Its antigen is not identified. Next came a second PCR, run for roughly 6 to 11 cycles, which used a sample-barcoded 5' primer along with a J-beta primer mix. TCRdb re-derived calls from the 5' RACE reads in MiXCR, one entry per CDR3 protein. The top ten clones hold over 3.5% of a sample with some 1,500,000 distinct CDR3 sequences, less than 45% of them seen once. Sequenced: blood. The chain combines TRBV10-3 with TRBJ1-6; D unresolved. This sequence was found in a woman in her late teens or twenties in good health. Written as DNA, the CDR3 is TGTGCCATCAGTGAGCTGGGGAGGGACTCCTATAATTCACCCCTCCACTTT. Translated, it gives CAISELGRDSYNSPLHF.